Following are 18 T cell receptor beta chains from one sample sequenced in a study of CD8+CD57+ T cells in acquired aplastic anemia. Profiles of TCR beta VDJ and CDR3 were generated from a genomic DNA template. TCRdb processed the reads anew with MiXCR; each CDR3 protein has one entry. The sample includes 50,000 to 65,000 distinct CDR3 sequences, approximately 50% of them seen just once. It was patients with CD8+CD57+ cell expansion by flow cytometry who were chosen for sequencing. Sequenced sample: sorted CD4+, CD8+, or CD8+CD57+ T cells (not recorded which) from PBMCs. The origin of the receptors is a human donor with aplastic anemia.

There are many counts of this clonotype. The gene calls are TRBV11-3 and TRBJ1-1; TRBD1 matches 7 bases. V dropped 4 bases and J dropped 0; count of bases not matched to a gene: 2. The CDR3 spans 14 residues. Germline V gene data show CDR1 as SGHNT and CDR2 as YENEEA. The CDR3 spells CASSSGGVNTEAFF. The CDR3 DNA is TGTGCCAGCAGCTCAGGGGGAGTGAACACTGAAGCTTTCTTT.

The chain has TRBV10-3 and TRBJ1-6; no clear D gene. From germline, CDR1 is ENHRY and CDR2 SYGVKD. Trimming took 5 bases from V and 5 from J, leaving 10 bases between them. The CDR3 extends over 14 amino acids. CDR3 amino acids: CAISPQENNSPLHF. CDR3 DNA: TGTGCCATCAGTCCTCAGGAGAATAATTCACCCCTCCACTTT.

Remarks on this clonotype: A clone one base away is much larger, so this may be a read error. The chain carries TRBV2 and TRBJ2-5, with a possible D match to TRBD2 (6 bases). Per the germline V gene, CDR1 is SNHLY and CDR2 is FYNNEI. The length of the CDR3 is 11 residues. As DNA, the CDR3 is TGTGCCAGCAAATTCCGGGAGACCCAGTGCTTC. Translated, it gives CASKFRETQCF.

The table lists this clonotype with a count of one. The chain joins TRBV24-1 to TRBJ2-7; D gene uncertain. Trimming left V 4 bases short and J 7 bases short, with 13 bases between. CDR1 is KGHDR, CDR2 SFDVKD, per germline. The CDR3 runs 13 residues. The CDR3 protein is CATSETGEYEQYF. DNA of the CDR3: TGTGCCACCAGTGAGACTGGCGAATATGAGCAGTACTTC.

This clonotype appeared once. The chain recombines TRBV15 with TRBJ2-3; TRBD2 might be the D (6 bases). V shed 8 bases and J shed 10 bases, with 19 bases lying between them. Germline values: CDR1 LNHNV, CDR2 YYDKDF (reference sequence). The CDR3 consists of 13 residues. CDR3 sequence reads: CATGGDRGGSQYF. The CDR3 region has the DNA TGTGCCACCGGAGGGGACCGTGGCGGTTCGCAGTATTTT.

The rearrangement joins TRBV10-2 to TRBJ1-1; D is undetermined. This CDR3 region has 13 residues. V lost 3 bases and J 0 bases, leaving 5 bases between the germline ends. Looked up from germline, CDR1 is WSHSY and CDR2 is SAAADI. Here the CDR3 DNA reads TGCGCCAGCAGTGACGGATTGAACACTGAAGCTTTCTTT. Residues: CASSDGLNTEAFF.

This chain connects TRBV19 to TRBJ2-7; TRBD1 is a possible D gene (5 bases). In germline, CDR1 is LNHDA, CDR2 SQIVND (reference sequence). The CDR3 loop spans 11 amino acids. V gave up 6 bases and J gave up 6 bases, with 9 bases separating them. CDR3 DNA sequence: TGTGCCAGTAGGGCAGGGCGCGAGCAGTACTTC. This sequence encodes CASRAGREQYF.

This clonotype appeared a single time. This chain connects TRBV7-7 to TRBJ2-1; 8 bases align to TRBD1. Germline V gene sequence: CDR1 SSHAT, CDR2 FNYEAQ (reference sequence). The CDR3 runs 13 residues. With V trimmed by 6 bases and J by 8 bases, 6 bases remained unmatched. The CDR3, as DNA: TGTGCCAGCAGTGTCGGACAGGGCTATGAGCAGTTCTTC. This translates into CASSVGQGYEQFF.

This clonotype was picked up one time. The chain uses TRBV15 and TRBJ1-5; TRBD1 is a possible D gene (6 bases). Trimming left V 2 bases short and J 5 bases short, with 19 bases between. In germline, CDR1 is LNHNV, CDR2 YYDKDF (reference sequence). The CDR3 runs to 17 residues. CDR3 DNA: TGTGCCACCAGCAGAACCGAAAACAGGGACGGATATCAGCCCCAGCATTTT. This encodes CATSRTENRDGYQPQHF. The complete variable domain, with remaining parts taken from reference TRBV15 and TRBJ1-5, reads DAMVIQNPRYQVTQFGKPVTLSCSQTLNHNVMYWYQQKSSQAPKLLFHYYDKDFNNEADTPDNFQSRRPNTSFCFLDIRSPGLGDTAMYLCATSRTENRDGYQPQHFGDGTRLSIL.

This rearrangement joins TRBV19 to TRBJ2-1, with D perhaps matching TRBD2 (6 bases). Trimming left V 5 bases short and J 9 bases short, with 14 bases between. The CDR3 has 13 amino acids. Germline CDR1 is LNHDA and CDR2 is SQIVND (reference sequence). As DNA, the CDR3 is TGTGCCAGTAGTGTCGCTAGCGTAAGTGAGCAGTTCTTC. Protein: CASSVASVSEQFF. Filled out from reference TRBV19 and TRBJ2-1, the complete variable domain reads DGGITQSPKYLFRKEGQNVTLSCEQNLNHDAMYWYRQDPGQGLRLIYYSQIVNDFQKGDIAEGYSVSREKKESFPLTVTSAQKNPTAFYLCASSVASVSEQFFGPGTRLTVL.

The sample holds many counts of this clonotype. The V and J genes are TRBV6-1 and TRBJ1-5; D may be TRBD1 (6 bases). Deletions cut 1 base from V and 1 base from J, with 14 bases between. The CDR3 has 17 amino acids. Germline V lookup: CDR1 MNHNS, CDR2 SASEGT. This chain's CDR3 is CASSEGYGGLSNQPQHF. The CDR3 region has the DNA TGTGCCAGCAGTGAAGGTTATGGGGGGCTCAGCAATCAGCCCCAGCATTTT.

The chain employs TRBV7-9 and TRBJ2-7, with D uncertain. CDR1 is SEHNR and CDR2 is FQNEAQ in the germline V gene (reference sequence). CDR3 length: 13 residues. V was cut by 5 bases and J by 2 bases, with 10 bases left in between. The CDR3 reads CASSTDWAYEQYF. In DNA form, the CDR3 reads TGTGCCAGCAGCACCGACTGGGCCTACGAGCAGTACTTC.

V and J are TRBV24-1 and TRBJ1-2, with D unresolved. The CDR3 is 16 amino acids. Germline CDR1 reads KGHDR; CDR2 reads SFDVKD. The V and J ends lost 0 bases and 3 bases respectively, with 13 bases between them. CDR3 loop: CATSDLHGKADYGYTF. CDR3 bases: TGTGCCACCAGTGATTTGCATGGTAAAGCGGACTATGGCTACACCTTC.

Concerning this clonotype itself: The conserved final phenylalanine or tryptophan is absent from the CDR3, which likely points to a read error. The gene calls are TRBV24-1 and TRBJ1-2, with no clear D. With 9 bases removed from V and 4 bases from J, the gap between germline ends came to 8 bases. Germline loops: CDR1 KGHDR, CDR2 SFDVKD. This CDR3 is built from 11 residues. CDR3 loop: CATLSGYGYTL. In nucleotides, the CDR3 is TGTGCCACCCTAAGTGGCTATGGCTACACCCTC.

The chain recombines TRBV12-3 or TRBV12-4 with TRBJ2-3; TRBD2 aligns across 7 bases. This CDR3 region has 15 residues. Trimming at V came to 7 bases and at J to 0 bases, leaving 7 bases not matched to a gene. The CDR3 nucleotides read TGTGCCAGCATAGTGGGGGGGGTTAGCACAGATACGCAGTATTTT. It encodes CASIVGGVSTDTQYF.

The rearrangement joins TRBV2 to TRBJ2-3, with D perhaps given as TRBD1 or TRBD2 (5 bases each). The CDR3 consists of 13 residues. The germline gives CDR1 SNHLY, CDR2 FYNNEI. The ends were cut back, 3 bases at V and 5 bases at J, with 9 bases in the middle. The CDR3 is CASSEGVQDTQYF. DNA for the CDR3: TGTGCCAGCAGTGAGGGGGTCCAAGATACGCAGTATTTT.

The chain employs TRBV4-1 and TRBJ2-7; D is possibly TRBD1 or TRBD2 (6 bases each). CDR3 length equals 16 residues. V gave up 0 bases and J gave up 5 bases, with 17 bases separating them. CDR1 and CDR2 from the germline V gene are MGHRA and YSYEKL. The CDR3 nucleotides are TGCGCCAGCAGCCAAGATCCGGGGGCGCTGGGAAACGAGCAGTACTTC. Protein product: CASSQDPGALGNEQYF.

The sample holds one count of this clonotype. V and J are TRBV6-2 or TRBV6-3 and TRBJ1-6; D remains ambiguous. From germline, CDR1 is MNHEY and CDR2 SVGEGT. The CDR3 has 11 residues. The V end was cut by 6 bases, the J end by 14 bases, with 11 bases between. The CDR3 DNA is TGTGCCAGCAGCCTCATAACATCCCTCCACTTT. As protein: CASSLITSLHF.